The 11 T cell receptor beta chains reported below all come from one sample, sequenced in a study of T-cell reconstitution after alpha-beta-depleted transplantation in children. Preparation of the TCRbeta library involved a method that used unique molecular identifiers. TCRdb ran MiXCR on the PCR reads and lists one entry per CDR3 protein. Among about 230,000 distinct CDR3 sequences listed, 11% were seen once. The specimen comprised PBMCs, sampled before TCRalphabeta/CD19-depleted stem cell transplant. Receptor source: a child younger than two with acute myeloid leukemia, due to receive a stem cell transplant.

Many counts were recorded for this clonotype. The CDR3 DNA sequence: TGTGCCAGCAGGGGAGGACCGACGGGTTGGGAGCTGTTTTTT. Translating gives CASRGGPTGWELFF. The chain combines TRBV12-3 or TRBV12-4 with TRBJ2-2, with D tentatively TRBD2 (6 bases). The ends were cut back, 6 bases at V and 9 bases at J, with 17 bases in the middle. The CDR3 length is 14 residues.

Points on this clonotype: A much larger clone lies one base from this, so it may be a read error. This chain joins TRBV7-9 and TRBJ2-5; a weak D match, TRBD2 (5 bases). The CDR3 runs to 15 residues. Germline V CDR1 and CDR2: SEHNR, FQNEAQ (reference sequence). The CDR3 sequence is CASSLGSGFQETQHF. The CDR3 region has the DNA TGTGCCAGCAGCTTAGGATCGGGGTTCCAAGAGACCCAGCACTTC.

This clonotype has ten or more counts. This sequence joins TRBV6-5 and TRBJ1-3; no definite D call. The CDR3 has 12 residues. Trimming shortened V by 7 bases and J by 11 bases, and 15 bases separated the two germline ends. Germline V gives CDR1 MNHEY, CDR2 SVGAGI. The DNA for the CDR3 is TGTGCCAGCAAAACAGAAATGAGCTCCATATATTTT. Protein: CASKTEMSSIYF.

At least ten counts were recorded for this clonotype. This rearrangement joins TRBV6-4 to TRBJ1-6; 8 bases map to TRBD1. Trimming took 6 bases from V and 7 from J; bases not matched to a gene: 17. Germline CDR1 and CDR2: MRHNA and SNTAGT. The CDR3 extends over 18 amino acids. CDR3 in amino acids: CASSLGAARGQENSPLHF. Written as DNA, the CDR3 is TGTGCCAGCAGCCTGGGGGCAGCTAGGGGACAGGAAAATTCACCCCTCCACTTT.

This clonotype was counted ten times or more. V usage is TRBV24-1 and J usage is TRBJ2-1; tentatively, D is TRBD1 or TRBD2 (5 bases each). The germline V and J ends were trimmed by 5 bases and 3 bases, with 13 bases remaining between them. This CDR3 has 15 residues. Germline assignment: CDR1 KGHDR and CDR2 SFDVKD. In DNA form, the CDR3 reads TGTGCCACCAGTGGTGGGGGATGGAACTACAATGAGCAGTTCTTC. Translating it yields CATSGGGWNYNEQFF.

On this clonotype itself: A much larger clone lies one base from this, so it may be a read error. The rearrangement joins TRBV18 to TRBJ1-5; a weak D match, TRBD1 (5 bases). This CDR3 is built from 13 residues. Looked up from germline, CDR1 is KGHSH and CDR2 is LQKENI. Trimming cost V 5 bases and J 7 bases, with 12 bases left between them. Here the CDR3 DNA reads TGTGCCAGCTCAGGGGTCGGGGCCCAGCCCCAGCATTTT. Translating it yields CASSGVGAQPQHF.

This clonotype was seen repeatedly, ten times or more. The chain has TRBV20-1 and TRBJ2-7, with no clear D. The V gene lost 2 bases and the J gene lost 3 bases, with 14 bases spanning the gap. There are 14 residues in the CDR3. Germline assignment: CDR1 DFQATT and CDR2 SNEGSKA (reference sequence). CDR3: CSARSKYLHYEQYF. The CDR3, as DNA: TGCAGTGCTAGATCTAAGTATTTACACTACGAGCAGTACTTC.

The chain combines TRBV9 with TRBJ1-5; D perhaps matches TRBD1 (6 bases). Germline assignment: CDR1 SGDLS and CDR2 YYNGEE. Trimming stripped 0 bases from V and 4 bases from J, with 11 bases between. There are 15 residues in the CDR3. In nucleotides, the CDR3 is TGTGCCAGCAGCGTAGGGACAGAGGTAAATCAGCCCCAGCATTTT. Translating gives CASSVGTEVNQPQHF.

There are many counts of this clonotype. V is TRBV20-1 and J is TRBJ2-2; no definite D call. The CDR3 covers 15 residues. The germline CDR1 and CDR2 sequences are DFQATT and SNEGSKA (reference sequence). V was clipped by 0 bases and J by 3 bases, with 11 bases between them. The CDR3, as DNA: TGCAGTGCTAGAGAGACTCCACGAGACACCGGGGAGCTGTTTTTT. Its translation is CSARETPRDTGELFF.

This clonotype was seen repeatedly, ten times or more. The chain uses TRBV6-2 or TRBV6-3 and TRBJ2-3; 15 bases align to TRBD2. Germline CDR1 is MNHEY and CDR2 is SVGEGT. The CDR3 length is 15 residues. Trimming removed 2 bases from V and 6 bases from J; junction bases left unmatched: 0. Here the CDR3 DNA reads TGTGCCAGCAGTTACGGGACTAGCGGGAGGGATACGCAGTATTTT. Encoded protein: CASSYGTSGRDTQYF.

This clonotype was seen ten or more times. The CDR3 reads CASSLASSGTQYF. The CDR3 DNA sequence: TGTGCCAGCAGCTTAGCTTCTAGCGGTACGCAGTATTTT. This chain joins TRBV7-2 and TRBJ2-3; TRBD2 agrees at 7 bases. J gave up 8 bases and V 0 bases, and 2 bases lay outside the gene matches. Germline V gene lookup returns CDR1 SGHTA and CDR2 FQGNSA. The CDR3 covers 13 residues.